The rows below give T cell receptor beta chains drawn from one sample of a study of identical twins. One entry per CDR3 protein, called by TCRdb with MiXCR from the 5' RACE reads. Counted here are about 240,000 distinct CDR3 sequences, 10% occurring once; the ten biggest clones make up 9% to 10%. Material for sequencing was memory T cells sorted from blood. The origin of the receptors is a man aged 50 to 59 in good health. Both conserved end residues are part of each CDR3. The D gene is left open where the match is weak. Clone size is not always given. Where it is, it says once, few, many or a class for expanded clones.

len: 14
v_gene: TRBV9
abundance: few
j_gene: TRBJ1-1
d_gene: .
CDR3nt: TGTGCCAGCAGCGCGACAGTGGATGACGCTGAAGCTTTCTTT
CDR3aa: CASSATVDDAEAFF

len: 13
v_gene: TRBV3-1
abundance: many
j_gene: TRBJ2-7
d_gene: .
CDR3nt: TGTGCCAGCAGCCAAGGGCAGGGCCACGAGCAGTACTTC
CDR3aa: CASSQGQGHEQYF

len: 13
v_gene: TRBV12-3/TRBV12-4
abundance: .
j_gene: TRBJ1-2
d_gene: .
CDR3nt: TGTGCCAGCAGCTCAGGACAGTTCTATGGCTACACCTTC
CDR3aa: CASSSGQFYGYTF

len: 14
v_gene: TRBV6-5
abundance: few
j_gene: TRBJ1-5
d_gene: .
CDR3nt: TGTGCCAGCAGTTACTCCAGGTACGATCAGCCCCAGCATTTT
CDR3aa: CASSYSRYDQPQHF

len: 15
v_gene: TRBV20-1
abundance: .
j_gene: TRBJ2-7
d_gene: TRBD2
CDR3nt: TGCAGTGCTAGAGACCCGCGGGGGTACTCCTACGAGCAGTACTTC
CDR3aa: CSARDPRGYSYEQYF

len: 14
v_gene: TRBV10-3
abundance: .
j_gene: TRBJ1-4
d_gene: .
CDR3nt: TGTGCCATCAGTGAGGAGGGATTTGGGGAAAAACTGTTTTTT
CDR3aa: CAISEEGFGEKLFF

len: 18
v_gene: TRBV4-2
abundance: .
j_gene: TRBJ1-6
d_gene: TRBD1
CDR3nt: TGTGCCAGCAGCCTAATGGGTTGGACAGGGCGGAATAATTCACCCCTCCACTTT
CDR3aa: CASSLMGWTGRNNSPLHF

len: 13
v_gene: TRBV20-1
abundance: many
j_gene: TRBJ2-1
d_gene: .
CDR3nt: TGCAGTGCTAGACGCCGGGACACCCATGAGCAGTTCTTC
CDR3aa: CSARRRDTHEQFF

len: 14
v_gene: TRBV20-1
abundance: .
j_gene: TRBJ1-2
d_gene: .
CDR3nt: TGCAGTGCGATATCTCTAGGGGGTAACTATGGCTACACCTTC
CDR3aa: CSAISLGGNYGYTF

len: 14
v_gene: TRBV5-5
abundance: .
j_gene: TRBJ2-2
d_gene: .
CDR3nt: TGTGCCAGCAGCTTGGGGGGGGCGGCCGGGGAGCTGTTTTTT
CDR3aa: CASSLGGAAGELFF

len: 15
v_gene: TRBV12-3/TRBV12-4
abundance: many
j_gene: TRBJ2-7
d_gene: .
CDR3nt: TGTGCCAGCAGTTCTCCGGGACTCCTAACCTACGAGCAGTACTTC
CDR3aa: CASSSPGLLTYEQYF

len: 13
v_gene: TRBV2
abundance: many
j_gene: TRBJ1-5
d_gene: .
CDR3nt: TGTGCCAGCAGTGAAGTAACAGGTCAGCCCCAGCATTTT
CDR3aa: CASSEVTGQPQHF

len: 16
v_gene: TRBV7-8
abundance: many
j_gene: TRBJ1-5
d_gene: .
CDR3nt: TGTGCCAGCAGCTTAGCCTCACGGGGATACAATCAGCCCCAGCATTTT
CDR3aa: CASSLASRGYNQPQHF

len: 13
v_gene: TRBV20-1
abundance: .
j_gene: TRBJ1-5
d_gene: TRBD1
CDR3nt: TGCGGTGCTAGACAGGGGCCCAATCAGCCCCAGCATTTT
CDR3aa: CGARQGPNQPQHF

len: 14
v_gene: TRBV28
abundance: many
j_gene: TRBJ2-7
d_gene: .
CDR3nt: TGTGCCAGCAGTCGGGGACTGACGTCCTACGAGCAGTACTTC
CDR3aa: CASSRGLTSYEQYF

len: 15
v_gene: TRBV6-5
abundance: once
j_gene: TRBJ2-7
d_gene: TRBD1
CDR3nt: TGTGCCAGCAGTTACTCCGGACAGGGCGGTTACGAGCAATACTTC
CDR3aa: CASSYSGQGGYEQYF

len: 14
v_gene: TRBV12-3/TRBV12-4
abundance: few
j_gene: TRBJ1-4
d_gene: TRBD1
CDR3nt: TGTGCCAGCAGCATCGGAGGGACAGTCCGTGAACTGTTTTTT
CDR3aa: CASSIGGTVRELFF

len: 15
v_gene: TRBV10-3
abundance: .
j_gene: TRBJ1-1
d_gene: .
CDR3nt: TGTGCCATCAGTGAGTCTGGTGGAGGGAACACTGAAGCTTTCTTT
CDR3aa: CAISESGGGNTEAFF

len: 12
v_gene: TRBV11-2
abundance: few
j_gene: TRBJ2-1
d_gene: .
CDR3nt: TGTGCCAGCAGCCAGACACTCAATGAGCAGTTCTTC
CDR3aa: CASSQTLNEQFF

len: 12
v_gene: TRBV7-9
abundance: many
j_gene: TRBJ1-2
d_gene: .
CDR3nt: TGTGCCAGCAGCTTAGATAGCTATGGCTACACCTTC
CDR3aa: CASSLDSYGYTF

len: 15
v_gene: TRBV4-2
abundance: few
j_gene: TRBJ2-5
d_gene: .
CDR3nt: TGTGCCAGCAGCCAAGGGACCGGGAATGGGGAGACCCAGTACTTC
CDR3aa: CASSQGTGNGETQYF

len: 12
v_gene: TRBV20-1
abundance: few
j_gene: TRBJ2-7
d_gene: .
CDR3nt: TGCAGTGCTCCCGCACTAGTCTCCGAGCAGTACTTC
CDR3aa: CSAPALVSEQYF

len: 13
v_gene: TRBV9
abundance: few
j_gene: TRBJ2-2
d_gene: .
CDR3nt: TGTGCCAGCAGCCCCCACTTGGTCGGGGAGCTGTTTTTT
CDR3aa: CASSPHLVGELFF

len: 15
v_gene: TRBV9
abundance: many
j_gene: TRBJ2-7
d_gene: .
CDR3nt: TGTGCCAGCAGCGTAGACGTCAGCCCGGTCAACGAGCAGTACTTC
CDR3aa: CASSVDVSPVNEQYF

len: 13
v_gene: TRBV4-3
abundance: .
j_gene: TRBJ2-5
d_gene: .
CDR3nt: TGCGCCAGCAGCCAAACAGGGCGAGAGACCCAGTACTTC
CDR3aa: CASSQTGRETQYF

len: 14
v_gene: TRBV20-1
abundance: medium-sized
j_gene: TRBJ1-5
d_gene: TRBD1
CDR3nt: TGCAGTGCTTCCCCAGGGGGATACAATCAGCCCCAGCATTTT
CDR3aa: CSASPGGYNQPQHF

len: 14
v_gene: TRBV29-1
abundance: many
j_gene: TRBJ2-1
d_gene: .
CDR3nt: TGCAGCGTTGGCTTCCGGGGGAGTATCCATGAGCAGTTCTTC
CDR3aa: CSVGFRGSIHEQFF

len: 14
v_gene: TRBV4-2
abundance: many
j_gene: TRBJ1-2
d_gene: .
CDR3nt: TGTGCCAGCAGCCAGGACCGGGACAACTATGGCTACACCTTC
CDR3aa: CASSQDRDNYGYTF

len: 12
v_gene: TRBV12-3/TRBV12-4
abundance: many
j_gene: TRBJ2-7
d_gene: .
CDR3nt: TGTGCCAGCAGTTTACCTGGGAGCGAGCAGTACTTC
CDR3aa: CASSLPGSEQYF

len: 16
v_gene: TRBV5-1
abundance: many
j_gene: TRBJ2-5
d_gene: TRBD2
CDR3nt: TGCGCCAGCAGCCCGGGACTAGCGGTGTCTCTGGAGACCCAGTACTTC
CDR3aa: CASSPGLAVSLETQYF

len: 12
v_gene: TRBV20-1
abundance: .
j_gene: TRBJ2-2
d_gene: .
CDR3nt: TGCAGTGGCGCGGGGTTAACCGGGGAGCTGTTTTTT
CDR3aa: CSGAGLTGELFF

len: 15
v_gene: TRBV12-3/TRBV12-4
abundance: many
j_gene: TRBJ2-1
d_gene: .
CDR3nt: TGTGCCAGCAGTTTGCCCAGGCGAGGCTACAATGAGCAGTTCTTC
CDR3aa: CASSLPRRGYNEQFF

len: 18
v_gene: TRBV28
abundance: many
j_gene: TRBJ1-1
d_gene: .
CDR3nt: TGTGCCAGCAGTTCCCCTTTGGGGGGCACCGAACGAGGCACTGAAGCTTTCTTT
CDR3aa: CASSSPLGGTERGTEAFF

len: 15
v_gene: TRBV5-1
abundance: many
j_gene: TRBJ2-2
d_gene: .
CDR3nt: TGCGCCAGCAGCTTGGGCAGATCGAACACCGGGGAGCTGTTTTTT
CDR3aa: CASSLGRSNTGELFF

len: 18
v_gene: TRBV3-1
abundance: few
j_gene: TRBJ2-6
d_gene: TRBD2
CDR3nt: TGTGCCAGCAGCCACCCGGGACTAGCGGGATCTGGGGCCAACGTCCTGACTTTC
CDR3aa: CASSHPGLAGSGANVLTF

len: 13
v_gene: TRBV6-2/TRBV6-3
abundance: many
j_gene: TRBJ1-1
d_gene: .
CDR3nt: TGTGCCAGCACAAAGACAGGGAACACTGAAGCTTTCTTT
CDR3aa: CASTKTGNTEAFF

len: 13
v_gene: TRBV29-1
abundance: many
j_gene: TRBJ1-2
d_gene: .
CDR3nt: TGCAGCGTTGAAGGGGGGACGGTCTATGGCTACACCTTC
CDR3aa: CSVEGGTVYGYTF

len: 14
v_gene: TRBV7-3
abundance: few
j_gene: TRBJ2-2
d_gene: .
CDR3nt: TGTGCCAGCAGCTTAGGGGTGGGCACCGGGGAGCTGTTTTTT
CDR3aa: CASSLGVGTGELFF

len: 18
v_gene: TRBV6-2/TRBV6-3
abundance: .
j_gene: TRBJ2-4
d_gene: .
CDR3nt: TGTGCCAGCAGTTACTTTAGCGGTTACCCCGGGGCCAAAAACATTCAGTACTTC
CDR3aa: CASSYFSGYPGAKNIQYF

len: 16
v_gene: TRBV7-9
abundance: .
j_gene: TRBJ2-1
d_gene: TRBD2
CDR3nt: TGTGCCAGCAGCTTAGATGGTCTAGCGGGGGACAATGAGCAGTTCTTC
CDR3aa: CASSLDGLAGDNEQFF

len: 15
v_gene: TRBV10-3
abundance: .
j_gene: TRBJ2-3
d_gene: TRBD2
CDR3nt: TGTGCCCACCAGCAGGGAGCGGGAAGCACAGATACGCAGTATTTT
CDR3aa: CAHQQGAGSTDTQYF

len: 13
v_gene: TRBV10-3
abundance: .
j_gene: TRBJ1-5
d_gene: TRBD1
CDR3nt: TGTGCCATCAGGGACAGGGACGATCAGCCCCAGCATTTT
CDR3aa: CAIRDRDDQPQHF